One and the same sample provided the 32 T cell receptor beta chains below, sequenced in a study of T cell changes during pregnancy in multiple sclerosis. The method was immunoSEQ multiplex PCR; TCRdb's version includes in-frame clones alone and lacks a portion of them. The table includes fewer than 85,000 clones, roughly 93% detected once. The sequencing here drew on peripheral blood, taken in the second trimester of pregnancy. These receptors all stem from a female donor with multiple sclerosis, enrolled in a pregnancy study.

This clone was counted once. V is TRBV4-1 and J is TRBJ2-7; TRBD1 agrees at 11 bases. This CDR3 spans 15 amino acids. V was clipped by 4 bases and J by 3 bases; unmatched bases: 5. Germline-derived CDR1 and CDR2 are MGHRA and YSYEKL. The CDR3: CASSLLGQGVYEQYF. The CDR3 DNA sequence: TGCGCCAGCAGCCTACTGGGACAGGGGGTCTACGAGCAGTACTTC.

The gene calls are TRBV7-9 and TRBJ1-2; the D gene is possibly TRBD1 (5 bases). V lost 5 bases to trimming and J lost 8 bases, with 18 bases between them. The CDR3 extends over 14 amino acids. Germline V CDR1 and CDR2: SEHNR, FQNEAQ (reference sequence). The CDR3 region is CASSHRQAQGGYTF. In DNA, the CDR3 is TGTGCCAGCAGCCACCGCCAGGCCCAGGGAGGCTACACCTTC.

Only a few counts were recorded for this clone. The chain has TRBV28 and TRBJ1-1, with D unresolved. CDR3 length: 13 amino acids. Germline loops: CDR1 MDHEN, CDR2 SYDVKM. V was pared by 3 bases and J by 5 bases, with 10 bases between. In nucleotides, the CDR3 is TGTGCCAGCAGTTTTGAAAGAGCGACTGAAGCTTTCTTT. Translating it yields CASSFERATEAFF. Variable domain in full (rest from reference TRBV28 and TRBJ1-1): DVKVTQSSRYLVKRTGEKVFLECVQDMDHENMFWYRQDPGLGLRLIYFSYDVKMKEKGDIPEGYSVSREKKERFSLILESASTNQTSMYLCASSFERATEAFFGQGTRLTVV.

This chain uses TRBV7-3 with TRBJ2-2, with a weak D call TRBD1 (5 bases). Trimming shortened V by 3 bases and J by 6 bases, and 8 bases separated the two germline ends. The CDR3 runs to 13 residues. Germline V gives CDR1 SGHTA, CDR2 FQGTGA. The CDR3 reads CASSLGPAGELFF. The DNA for the CDR3 is TGTGCCAGCAGCTTGGGGCCGGCCGGGGAGCTGTTTTTT.

The gene calls are TRBV6-5 and TRBJ2-7, with D unresolved. Per the germline V gene, CDR1 is MNHEY and CDR2 is SVGAGI. V lost 2 bases, J lost 7 bases, and 12 bases lay in between. The CDR3 runs to 13 residues. The CDR3 protein is CASSYLVEAEQYF. As DNA, the CDR3 is TGTGCCAGCAGTTACCTGGTTGAGGCTGAGCAGTACTTC.

The J gene is TRBJ2-7, the V gene TRBV10-3; D is ambiguous. The germline CDR1 and CDR2 sequences are ENHRY and SYGVKD. The V and J ends lost 7 bases and 0 bases respectively, with 7 bases between them. This CDR3 has 12 residues. The CDR3 is CAIMTDSYEQYF. For the CDR3, the DNA is TGTGCCATCATGACTGACTCCTACGAGCAGTACTTC.

V is TRBV5-1 and J is TRBJ2-7, with TRBD2 identical over 10 bases. The CDR3 is 15 amino acids. Germline trimming cut 2 bases from V and 2 bases from J; bases unmatched to any gene: 4. Germline assignment: CDR1 SGHRS and CDR2 YFSETQ. CDR3 DNA sequence: TGCGCCAGCAGCTTAGTAGCGGGGGGCACCTACGAGCAGTACTTC. Translation: CASSLVAGGTYEQYF.

This chain uses TRBV5-4 with TRBJ2-7; 10 nucleotides align to TRBD1. This CDR3 is 14 amino acids long. Looked up from germline, CDR1 is SGHNT and CDR2 is YYREEE (reference sequence). V lost 4 bases, J lost 6 bases, and 7 bases stayed unmatched. The DNA of the CDR3 is TGTGCCAGCAGCATAACCGGGACAGGGGTCGAGCAGTACTTC. This encodes CASSITGTGVEQYF.

This chain uses TRBV7-2 with TRBJ2-2; no reliable D call. Trimming stripped 5 bases from V and 6 bases from J, with 7 bases between. The germline gives CDR1 SGHTA, CDR2 FQGNSA. The CDR3 totals 12 residues. The CDR3 bases are TGTGCCAGCAGCCCTCCTTCCGGGGAGCTGTTTTTT. This codes for CASSPPSGELFF.

The gene calls are TRBV11-2 and TRBJ1-1, with a weak D call TRBD1 (6 bases). In germline, CDR1 is SGHAT, CDR2 FQNNGV. The CDR3 has 13 residues. The V end was cut by 1 base, the J end by 8 bases, with 11 bases between. The CDR3 protein is CASSLGTAFEAFF. CDR3 DNA: TGTGCCAGCAGCTTAGGGACAGCTTTCGAAGCTTTCTTT.

This clone was observed a single time. This chain joins TRBV10-3 and TRBJ1-5; 7 positions match TRBD1. Germline assignment: CDR1 ENHRY and CDR2 SYGVKD. With V trimmed by 3 bases and J by 7 bases, 12 bases remained unmatched. CDR3 length equals 16 residues. The CDR3 is CAISEHRDSNGQPQHF. The CDR3 DNA sequence: TGTGCCATCAGTGAACACCGGGACAGTAATGGGCAGCCCCAGCATTTT.

The chain carries TRBV5-4 and TRBJ2-7; 11 bases map to TRBD2. V lost 0 bases to trimming and J lost 3 bases; unmatched junction nucleotides: 5. The germline gives CDR1 SGHNT, CDR2 YYREEE (reference sequence). The CDR3 totals 16 residues. CDR3 nucleotides: TGTGCCAGCAGCTTGGCACTAGCGGGAGTTCGCTACGAGCAGTACTTC. This sequence encodes CASSLALAGVRYEQYF.

V and J are TRBV7-3 and TRBJ2-3, with D perhaps TRBD1 (6 bases). Germline V CDR1 and CDR2: SGHTA, FQGTGA. The CDR3 totals 15 residues. The V and J ends lost 2 bases and 2 bases respectively, with 11 bases between them. In nucleotides, the CDR3 is TGTGCCAGCAGCTTAGCCGGGACAAACACAGATACGCAGTATTTT. Protein: CASSLAGTNTDTQYF.

The gene calls are TRBV2 and TRBJ2-5; D is possibly TRBD1 (6 bases). This CDR3 region has 18 residues. The germline V gene has CDR1 SNHLY and CDR2 FYNNEI. V lost 3 bases to trimming and J lost 3 bases, with 23 bases between them. CDR3 nucleotide sequence: TGTGCCAGCAGTGACACGGCAGGGGAAGTTAATACAAAAGAGACCCAGTACTTC. This translates into CASSDTAGEVNTKETQYF.

J is TRBJ1-1 and V is TRBV5-1; 9 bases line up with TRBD1. The trim removed 5 bases at V and 5 bases at J, leaving 10 bases unmatched. The germline V gene encodes CDR1 SGHRS and CDR2 YFSETQ. The CDR3 totals 15 residues. CDR3 sequence (DNA): TGCGCCAGCAGTTCACAGGGGGCGCCTAGGACTGAAGCTTTCTTT. Its protein product is CASSSQGAPRTEAFF.

The CDR3: CASSPGGVSTDTQYF. The CDR3 bases are TGTGCCAGCAGCCCGGGCGGGGTTAGCACAGATACGCAGTATTTT. This chain connects TRBV7-2 to TRBJ2-3; D might be TRBD2 (6 bases). The length of the CDR3 is 15 residues. The germline CDR1 and CDR2 sequences are SGHTA and FQGNSA. V was cut by 5 bases and J by 0 bases, with 12 bases left in between.

V is TRBV12-5 and J is TRBJ2-7; 7 positions agree with TRBD1. CDR3 length equals 13 residues. In germline, CDR1 is LGHNT, CDR2 FRNRAP. V gave up 4 bases and J gave up 0 bases; unmatched junction bases: 0. The CDR3: CASGWDSSYEQYF. CDR3 coding DNA: TGTGCTAGTGGTTGGGACAGCTCCTACGAGCAGTACTTC.

J is TRBJ2-5 and V is TRBV5-4; D possibly corresponds to TRBD2 (7 bases). Germline V lookup: CDR1 SGHNT, CDR2 YYREEE (reference sequence). V gave up 4 bases and J gave up 3 bases, with 19 bases separating them. The CDR3 is 16 amino acids. The CDR3 DNA reads as TGTGCCAGCAGCCCCCTAGGGGGGGGGCCGGAAGAGACCCAGTACTTC. Its translation is CASSPLGGGPEETQYF.

This chain links TRBV19 with TRBJ2-7; 7 bases align to TRBD1. CDR1 is LNHDA, CDR2 SQIVND, per germline (reference sequence). This CDR3 has 15 amino acids. The junction had 5 bases not matched to a gene; V was cut back by 0 bases and J by 3 bases. The CDR3 loop reads CASSIDLQGNYEQYF. The CDR3 coding sequence is TGTGCCAGTAGTATAGATCTACAGGGGAACTACGAGCAGTACTTC. The complete variable domain, with remaining parts taken from reference TRBV19 and TRBJ2-7, reads DGGITQSPKYLFRKEGQNVTLSCEQNLNHDAMYWYRQDPGQGLRLIYYSQIVNDFQKGDIAEGYSVSREKKESFPLTVTSAQKNPTAFYLCASSIDLQGNYEQYFGPGTRLTVT.

The CDR3: CASSGQGWYEQYF. In DNA, the CDR3 is TGTGCCAGCAGTGGACAGGGTTGGTACGAGCAGTACTTC. This rearrangement joins TRBV25-1 to TRBJ2-7, with 7 bases identical to TRBD1. Per the germline V gene, CDR1 is MGHDK and CDR2 is SYGVNS. The V gene end was trimmed by 4 bases and the J gene end by 4 bases; junction bases not matched to a gene: 4. The CDR3 has 13 amino acids.

The chain links TRBV6-6 to TRBJ2-5; possibly TRBD1 for D (6 bases). V was pared by 5 bases and J by 3 bases, with 13 bases between. The germline CDR1 and CDR2 sequences are MNHNY and SVGAGI (reference sequence). The CDR3 sequence is 14 residues long. In DNA, the CDR3 is TGTGCCAGCAGTCCCGGACAGCGGAAAGAGACCCAGTACTTC. It codes for CASSPGQRKETQYF.

The rearrangement uses TRBV18 and TRBJ2-3; possible D gene TRBD2, 6 bases. The germline gives CDR1 KGHSH, CDR2 LQKENI. Trimming pared 1 base from V and 1 base from J, leaving 12 bases between. The CDR3 is 16 amino acids. The CDR3 DNA follows: TGTGCCAGCTCACCACTGGGGACTTACGGCACAGATACGCAGTATTTT. Protein: CASSPLGTYGTDTQYF.

As DNA, the CDR3 is TGTGCCAGCAGGGGACTAGCGGGGGATGAGCAGTTCTTC. Protein: CASRGLAGDEQFF. The chain is built from TRBV2 and TRBJ2-1; 14 bases map to TRBD2. The CDR3 length is 13 residues. After removal of 6 bases from V and 8 bases from J, the junction contained 0 bases not matched to a gene. Germline assignment: CDR1 SNHLY and CDR2 FYNNEI.

This chain connects TRBV7-9 to TRBJ2-7, with D hard to call. V was trimmed by 5 bases and J by 0 bases, leaving 5 bases between them. The CDR3 is made up of 12 amino acids. The V gene's germline CDR1 is SEHNR and CDR2 FQNEAQ (reference sequence). In nucleotides, the CDR3 is TGTGCCAGCAGCGCGAGCTCCTACGAGCAGTACTTC. Translation gives CASSASSYEQYF. Supplemented by reference TRBV7-9 and TRBJ2-7, the full variable domain reads DTGVSQNPRHKITKRGQNVTFRCDPISEHNRLYWYRQTLGQGPEFLTYFQNEAQLEKSRLLSDRFSAERPKGSFSTLEIQRTEQGDSAMYLCASSASSYEQYFGPGTRLTVT.

The J gene is TRBJ2-5, the V gene TRBV6-6, with 9 nucleotides matching TRBD2. This CDR3 has 16 residues. Germline V lookup: CDR1 MNHNY, CDR2 SVGAGI (reference sequence). Germline trimming cut 0 bases from V and 2 bases from J; bases unmatched to any gene: 4. The CDR3 reads CASSYSPSGGQETQYF. The CDR3 nucleotides are TGTGCCAGCAGTTACTCGCCCAGCGGGGGGCAAGAGACCCAGTACTTC.

The CDR3 DNA reads TGCGCCAGCAGCCAAGACAGGCGAGAGACCCAGTACTTC. The encoded protein is CASSQDRRETQYF. V and J are TRBV4-1 and TRBJ2-5; no clear D. The CDR3 extends over 13 amino acids. V lost 0 bases and J 4 bases, leaving 6 bases between the germline ends. Germline V gives CDR1 MGHRA, CDR2 YSYEKL.

This CDR3 is CASKQRTASSTDTQYF. The CDR3 DNA is TGTGCCAGTAAGCAGCGGACAGCCTCTAGCACAGATACGCAGTATTTT. The chain carries TRBV2 and TRBJ2-3, with TRBD1 as a possible D gene (6 bases). The CDR3 totals 16 residues. Trimming stripped 9 bases from V and 0 bases from J, with 19 bases between. Per the germline V gene, CDR1 is SNHLY and CDR2 is FYNNEI.

The DNA for the CDR3 is TGTGCCAGCAGCTTAACTAGCGGGGGGGCCCCGGGCTACGAGCAGTACTTC. Its translation: CASSLTSGGAPGYEQYF. J is TRBJ2-7 and V is TRBV11-2, with TRBD2 matching over 13 bases. This CDR3 has 17 amino acids. Germline lookup yields CDR1 SGHAT and CDR2 FQNNGV. Trimming removed 2 bases from V and 3 bases from J; junction bases left unmatched: 7.

The chain uses TRBV27 and TRBJ2-4; TRBD2 might be the D (5 bases). Germline V gives CDR1 MNHEY, CDR2 SMNVEV (reference sequence). CDR3 length: 15 amino acids. The ends were cut back, 3 bases at V and 4 bases at J, with 13 bases in the middle. CDR3 loop: CASSFGSPQKNIQYF. The CDR3 DNA follows: TGTGCCAGCAGTTTTGGGAGCCCCCAGAAAAACATTCAGTACTTC.

V gene TRBV6-5 combines with J gene TRBJ1-1; D gene ambiguous. Between the trimmed V and J ends, which lost 8 bases and 0 bases, there was a span of 13 bases. Germline V gene lookup returns CDR1 MNHEY and CDR2 SVGAGI. The CDR3 covers 14 residues. The CDR3 nucleotides are TGTGCCAGCCACTCTGGAGCGATGAACACTGAAGCTTTCTTT. Its translation is CASHSGAMNTEAFF.

The chain recombines TRBV2 with TRBJ2-7; 9 bases are shared with TRBD2. The ends lost 5 bases at V and 3 bases at J; junction bases unmatched: 17. The CDR3 covers 18 residues. Germline V lookup: CDR1 SNHLY, CDR2 FYNNEI. The CDR3 sequence is CASSPQKRSGGLYYEQYF. CDR3 DNA: TGTGCCAGCAGTCCACAGAAACGTAGCGGGGGATTATACTACGAGCAGTACTTC.

CDR3 loop: CASSLGTGSTFSTDTQYF. In DNA, the CDR3 is TGTGCCAGCAGCTTAGGGACAGGGAGCACCTTCAGCACAGATACGCAGTATTTT. This rearrangement joins TRBV11-3 to TRBJ2-3; TRBD1 agrees at 8 bases. Germline trimming cut 1 base from V and 0 bases from J; bases unmatched to any gene: 9. This CDR3 has 18 residues. Germline loops: CDR1 SGHNT, CDR2 YENEEA.